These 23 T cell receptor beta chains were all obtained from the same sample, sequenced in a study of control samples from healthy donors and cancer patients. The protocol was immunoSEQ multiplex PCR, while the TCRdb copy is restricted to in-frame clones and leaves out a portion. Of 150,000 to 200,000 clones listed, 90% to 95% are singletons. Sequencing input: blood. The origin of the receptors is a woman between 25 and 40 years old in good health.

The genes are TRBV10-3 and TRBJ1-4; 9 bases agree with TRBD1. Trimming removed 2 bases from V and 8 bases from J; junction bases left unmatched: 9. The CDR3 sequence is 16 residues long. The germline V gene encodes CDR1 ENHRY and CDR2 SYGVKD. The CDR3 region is CAISERMGTGGEKLFF. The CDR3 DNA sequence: TGTGCCATCAGTGAGAGAATGGGAACAGGGGGCGAAAAACTGTTTTTT.

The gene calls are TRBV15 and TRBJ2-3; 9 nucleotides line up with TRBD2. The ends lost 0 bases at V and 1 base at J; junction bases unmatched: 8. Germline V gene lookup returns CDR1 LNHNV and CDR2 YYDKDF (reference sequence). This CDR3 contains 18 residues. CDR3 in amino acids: CATSRDRLVAGGTDTQYF. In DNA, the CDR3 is TGTGCCACCAGCAGAGATAGGTTGGTAGCGGGAGGCACAGATACGCAGTATTTT.

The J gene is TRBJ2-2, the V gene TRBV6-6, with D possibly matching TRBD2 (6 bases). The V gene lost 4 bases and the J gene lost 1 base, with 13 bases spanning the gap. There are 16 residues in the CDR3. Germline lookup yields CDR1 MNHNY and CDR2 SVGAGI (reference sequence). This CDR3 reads CASSFSRGGNTGELFF. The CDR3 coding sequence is TGTGCCAGCAGTTTCTCTAGGGGAGGGAACACCGGGGAGCTGTTTTTT.

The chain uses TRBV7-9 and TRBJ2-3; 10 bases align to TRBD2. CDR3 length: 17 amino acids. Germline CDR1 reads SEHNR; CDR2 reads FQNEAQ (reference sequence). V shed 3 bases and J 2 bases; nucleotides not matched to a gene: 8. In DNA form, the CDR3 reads TGTGCCAGCAGCTTCAGGACTAGCGGCCCAACCACAGATACGCAGTATTTT. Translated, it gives CASSFRTSGPTTDTQYF.

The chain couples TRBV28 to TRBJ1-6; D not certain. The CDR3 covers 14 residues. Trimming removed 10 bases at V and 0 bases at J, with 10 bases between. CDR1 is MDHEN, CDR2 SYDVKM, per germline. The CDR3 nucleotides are TGTGCCACTTGCGTTACCTCCTATAATTCACCCCTCCACTTT. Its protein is CATCVTSYNSPLHF.

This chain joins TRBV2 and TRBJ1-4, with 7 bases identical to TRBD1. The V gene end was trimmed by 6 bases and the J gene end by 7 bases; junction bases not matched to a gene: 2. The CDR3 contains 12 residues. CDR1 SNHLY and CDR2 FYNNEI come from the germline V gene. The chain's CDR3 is CASRTGSEKLFF. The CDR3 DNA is TGTGCCAGCAGGACAGGGTCTGAAAAACTGTTTTTT. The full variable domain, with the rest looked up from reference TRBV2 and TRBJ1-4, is EPEVTQTPSHQVTQMGQEVILRCVPISNHLYFYWYRQILGQKVEFLVSFYNNEISEKSEIFDDQFSVERPDGSNFTLKIRSTKLEDSAMYFCASRTGSEKLFFGSGTQLSVL.

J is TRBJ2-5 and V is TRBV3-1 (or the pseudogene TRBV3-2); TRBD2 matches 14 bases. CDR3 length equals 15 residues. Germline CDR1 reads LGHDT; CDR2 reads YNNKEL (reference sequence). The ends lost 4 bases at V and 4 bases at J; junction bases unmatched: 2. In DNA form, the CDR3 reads TGTGCCAGCAGCCGAGGACTAGCGGGAGGAGAGACCCAGTACTTC. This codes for CASSRGLAGGETQYF.

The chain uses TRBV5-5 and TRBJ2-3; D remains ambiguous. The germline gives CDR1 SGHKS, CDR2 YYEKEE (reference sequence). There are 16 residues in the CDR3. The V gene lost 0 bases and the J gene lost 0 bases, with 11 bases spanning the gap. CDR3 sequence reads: CASSLEGRSSTDTQYF. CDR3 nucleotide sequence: TGTGCCAGCAGCTTGGAGGGCAGGTCTAGCACAGATACGCAGTATTTT.

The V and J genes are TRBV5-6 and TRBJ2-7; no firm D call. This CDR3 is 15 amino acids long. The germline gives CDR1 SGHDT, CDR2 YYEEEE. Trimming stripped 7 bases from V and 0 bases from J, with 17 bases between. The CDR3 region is CASRRSNGYSYEQYF. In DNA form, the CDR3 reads TGTGCCAGCCGCCGGTCGAACGGTTACTCCTACGAGCAGTACTTC.

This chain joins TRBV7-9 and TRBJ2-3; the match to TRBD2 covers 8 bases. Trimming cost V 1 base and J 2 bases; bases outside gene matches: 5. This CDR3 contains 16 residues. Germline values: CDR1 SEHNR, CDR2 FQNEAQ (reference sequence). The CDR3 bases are TGTGCCAGCAGCTTAGAGGCGGGAGGTTACACAGATACGCAGTATTTT. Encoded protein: CASSLEAGGYTDTQYF.

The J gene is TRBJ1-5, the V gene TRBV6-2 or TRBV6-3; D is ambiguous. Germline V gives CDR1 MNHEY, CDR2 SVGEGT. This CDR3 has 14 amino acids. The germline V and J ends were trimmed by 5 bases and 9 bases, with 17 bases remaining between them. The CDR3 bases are TGTGCCAGCAGTCGTCAGGTGGAACCAGGGCCCCAGCATTTT. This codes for CASSRQVEPGPQHF.

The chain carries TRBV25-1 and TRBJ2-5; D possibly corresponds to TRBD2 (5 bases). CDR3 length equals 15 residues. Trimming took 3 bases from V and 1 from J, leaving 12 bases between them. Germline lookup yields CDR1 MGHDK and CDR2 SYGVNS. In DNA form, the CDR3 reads TGTGCCAGCAGTGAGGCAACTAGTGTCCAAGAGACCCAGTACTTC. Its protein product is CASSEATSVQETQYF.

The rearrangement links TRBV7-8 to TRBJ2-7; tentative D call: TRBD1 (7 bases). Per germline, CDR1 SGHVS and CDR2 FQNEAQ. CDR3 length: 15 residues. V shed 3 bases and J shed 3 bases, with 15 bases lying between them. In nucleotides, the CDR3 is TGTGCCAGCAGCTTGGTCCAGGGGGGCAGCTACGAGCAGTACTTC. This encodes CASSLVQGGSYEQYF.

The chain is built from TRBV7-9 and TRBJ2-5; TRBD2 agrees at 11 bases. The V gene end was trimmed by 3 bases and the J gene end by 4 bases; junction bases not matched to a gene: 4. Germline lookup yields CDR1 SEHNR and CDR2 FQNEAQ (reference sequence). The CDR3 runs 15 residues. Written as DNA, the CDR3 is TGTGCCAGCAGCTTGCTAGCGGGAGGCATAGAGACCCAGTACTTC. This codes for CASSLLAGGIETQYF.

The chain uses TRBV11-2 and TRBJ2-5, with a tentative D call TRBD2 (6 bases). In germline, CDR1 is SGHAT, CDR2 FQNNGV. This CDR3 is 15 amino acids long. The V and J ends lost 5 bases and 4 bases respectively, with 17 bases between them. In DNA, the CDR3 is TGTGCCAGCAGCCCCTGGGGGGAGAGAGGAGAGACCCAGTACTTC. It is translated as CASSPWGERGETQYF.

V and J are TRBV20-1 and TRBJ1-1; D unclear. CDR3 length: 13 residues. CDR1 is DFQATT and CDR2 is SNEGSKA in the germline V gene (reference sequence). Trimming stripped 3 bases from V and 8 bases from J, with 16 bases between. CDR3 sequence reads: CSASTYLDGEAFF. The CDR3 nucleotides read TGCAGTGCTAGTACCTACCTCGACGGAGAAGCTTTCTTT.

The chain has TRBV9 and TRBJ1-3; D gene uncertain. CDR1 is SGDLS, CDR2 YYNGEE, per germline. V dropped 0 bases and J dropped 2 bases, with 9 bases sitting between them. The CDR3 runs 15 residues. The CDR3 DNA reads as TGTGCCAGCAGCGTAGCGAATCTCGCTGGAAACACCATATATTTT. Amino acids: CASSVANLAGNTIYF.

CDR3 protein: CASSLTRTQNTGELFF. DNA of the CDR3: TGTGCCAGCAGTTTGACGCGGACTCAAAACACCGGGGAGCTGTTTTTT. The chain combines TRBV2 with TRBJ2-2; tentatively, D is TRBD2 (5 bases). There are 16 residues in the CDR3. Trimming removed 5 bases from V and 2 bases from J, with 15 bases in between. From germline, CDR1 is SNHLY and CDR2 FYNNEI.

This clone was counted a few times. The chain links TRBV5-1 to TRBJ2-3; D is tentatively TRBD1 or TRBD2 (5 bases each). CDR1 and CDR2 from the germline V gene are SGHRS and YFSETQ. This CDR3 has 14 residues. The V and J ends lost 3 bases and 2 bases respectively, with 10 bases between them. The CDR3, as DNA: TGCGCCAGCAGCTGGGACGACCTCACAGATACGCAGTATTTT. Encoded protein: CASSWDDLTDTQYF.

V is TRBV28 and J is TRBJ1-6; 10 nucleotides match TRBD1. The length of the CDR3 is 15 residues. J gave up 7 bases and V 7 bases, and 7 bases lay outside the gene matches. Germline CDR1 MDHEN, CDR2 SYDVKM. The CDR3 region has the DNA TGTGCCAGCAACCCCAGGACAGGGGGGAATTCACCCCTCCACTTT. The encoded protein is CASNPRTGGNSPLHF.

CDR3 region: CASSYSGRRNEQFF. CDR3 bases: TGTGCCAGCAGTTACTCGGGCCGAAGGAATGAGCAGTTCTTC. The chain has TRBV6-2 or TRBV6-3 and TRBJ2-1; D not resolved. Germline V gene sequence: CDR1 MNHEY, CDR2 SVGEGT. This CDR3 has 14 amino acids. V was clipped by 0 bases and J by 7 bases, with 10 bases between them.

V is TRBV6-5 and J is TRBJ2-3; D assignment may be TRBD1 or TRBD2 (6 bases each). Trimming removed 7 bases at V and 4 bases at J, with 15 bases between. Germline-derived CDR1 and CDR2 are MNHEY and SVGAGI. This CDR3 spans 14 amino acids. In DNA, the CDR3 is TGTGCCAGCAAGATACAGGGAGGCGCAGATACGCAGTATTTT. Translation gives CASKIQGGADTQYF.

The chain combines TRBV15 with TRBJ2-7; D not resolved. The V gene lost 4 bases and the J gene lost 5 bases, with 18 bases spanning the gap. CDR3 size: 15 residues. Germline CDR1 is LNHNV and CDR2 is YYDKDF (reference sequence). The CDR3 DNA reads TGTGCCACCAGCAACCCGGACGGCTTTGGCCACGAGCAGTACTTC. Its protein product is CATSNPDGFGHEQYF.